This T cell receptor (beta chain) was identified in a study of T-cell memory formation after mild COVID-19. The overall study: Among the donors, TCR clusters were largely specific to each donor.

TCRdb called the 5' RACE reads again in MiXCR, with one record for every CDR3 protein. The repertoire holds about 350,000 distinct CDR3 sequences, with 20% to 25% as singletons. Concerning this clonotype itself: What it binds is unknown.

Germline V CDR1 and CDR2: SQVTM, ANQGSEA. The CDR3 has 13 residues. Trimming removed 7 bases from V and 4 bases from J, with 16 bases in between. Study-wide results and limits: Second-wave clones reaching peak frequency on day 37 lacked confirmed SARS-CoV-2 specificity.

Sequencing was done on a sample of PBMCs or a T cell subset sorted from them (not recorded which). The sequence was obtained from a man between 18 and 29 years old who had mild COVID-19 (a few samples of this study predate the infection). Cell type and time point are not known. This chain uses TRBV29-1 with TRBJ1-1; no definite D call. The CDR3 sequence is CSGQEQRGTEAFF. Here the CDR3 DNA reads TGCAGCGGTCAGGAACAACGGGGCACTGAAGCTTTCTTT.